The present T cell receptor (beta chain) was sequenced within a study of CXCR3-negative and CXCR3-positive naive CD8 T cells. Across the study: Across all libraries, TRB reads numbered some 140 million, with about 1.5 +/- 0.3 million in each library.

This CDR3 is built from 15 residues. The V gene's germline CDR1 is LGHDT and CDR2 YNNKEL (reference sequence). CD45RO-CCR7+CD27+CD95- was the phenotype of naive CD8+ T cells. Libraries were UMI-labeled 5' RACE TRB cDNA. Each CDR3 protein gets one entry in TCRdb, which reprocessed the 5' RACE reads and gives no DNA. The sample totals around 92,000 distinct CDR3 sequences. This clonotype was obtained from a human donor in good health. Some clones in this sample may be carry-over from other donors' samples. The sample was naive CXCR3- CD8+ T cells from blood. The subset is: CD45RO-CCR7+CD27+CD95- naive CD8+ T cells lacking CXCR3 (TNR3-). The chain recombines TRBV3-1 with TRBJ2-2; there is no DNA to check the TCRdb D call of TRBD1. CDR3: CASSQGRAGNGELFF.